The text below deals with one T cell receptor (beta chain). Its antigen remains unknown. This specimen comes from a study of CD8 T cells in Susac syndrome. General observations from the study: Individuals included in the TCR sequencing and HLA analysis were acknowledged by the study to be relatively few in number.

It was with random hexamers that roughly 0.45 to 1 ug RNA was reverse transcribed. From the immunoSEQ multiplex PCR reads, TCRdb called clonotypes with MiXCR, one entry per CDR3 protein. The sample lists 150,000 to 200,000 distinct CDR3 sequences, around 95% occurring once. This clonotype was sampled from a human donor with multiple sclerosis. The sample consisted of CD4+ T cells from PBMCs.

CDR3 nucleotides: TGTGCCAGCAGCCTAGACCGTAGCAGGGTCTACGAGCAGTACTTC. This codes for CASSLDRSRVYEQYF. This chain links TRBV7-2 with TRBJ2-7; TRBD1 might be the D (5 bases). V shed 5 bases and J shed 3 bases, with 17 bases lying between them. Germline V lookup: CDR1 SGHTA, CDR2 FQGNSA. The CDR3 runs to 15 residues.